The 23 T cell receptor beta chains presented below share a single source sample, sequenced in a study of memory CD4+ T cells and cytomegalovirus serostatus. Single viable CD3+CD4+CD8-CD45RO+ cells were sorted as the memory CD4+ T cells. Repertoires were generated with immunoSEQ multiplex PCR, while TCRdb's copy carries only in-frame clones and drops some. The data hold 55,000 to 65,000 clones, with around 80% observed a single time. Sequenced sample: memory CD4+ T cells from blood. Receptors were obtained from an adult in good health and CMV-seronegative.

This clone has only one observation. The rearrangement uses TRBV20-1 and TRBJ2-7; a possible D gene is TRBD1 (6 bases). Looked up from germline, CDR1 is DFQATT and CDR2 is SNEGSKA (reference sequence). The CDR3 length is 11 residues. V lost 2 bases and J lost 7, with 9 bases in between. The CDR3 spells CSARWQGEQYF. DNA for the CDR3: TGCAGTGCTAGATGGCAGGGGGAGCAGTACTTC.

This chain links TRBV11-3 with TRBJ2-3; 7 bases are shared with TRBD1. Germline trimming cut 5 bases from V and 5 bases from J; bases unmatched to any gene: 4. Germline V gives CDR1 SGHNT, CDR2 YENEEA. The CDR3 sequence is 13 residues long. CDR3 residues: CASSLQGLDTQYF. CDR3 nucleotide sequence: TGTGCCAGCAGCCTACAGGGGTTAGATACGCAGTATTTT. Using reference TRBV11-3 and TRBJ2-3 for the parts outside the CDR3, the full variable domain is EAGVVQSPRYKIIEKKQPVAFWCNPISGHNTLYWYLQNLGQGPELLIRYENEEAVDDSQLPKDRFSAERLKGVDSTLKIQPAELGDSAVYLCASSLQGLDTQYFGPGTRLTVL.

The chain is built from TRBV5-6 and TRBJ2-3; 7 nucleotides agree with TRBD1. This CDR3 comprises 14 residues. Germline CDR1 and CDR2: SGHDT and YYEEEE. With 3 bases clipped from V and 2 bases from J, the junction kept 3 bases outside the gene matches. The CDR3 is CASSSGGYTDTQYF. The CDR3 DNA sequence: TGTGCCAGCAGCTCAGGGGGTTACACAGATACGCAGTATTTT.

This clone has more than one count but fewer than ten. The chain couples TRBV2 to TRBJ2-3, with 8 nucleotides matching TRBD2. The length of the CDR3 is 16 residues. V was clipped by 3 bases and J by 1 base; unmatched bases: 6. Germline CDR1 and CDR2: SNHLY and FYNNEI. Here the CDR3 DNA reads TGTGCCAGCAGTGACGGGACTAGAATCGGCACAGATACGCAGTATTTT. Amino acid sequence: CASSDGTRIGTDTQYF.

The chain carries TRBV10-3 and TRBJ1-3; 10 nucleotides match TRBD1. CDR3 length: 16 residues. Germline V lookup: CDR1 ENHRY, CDR2 SYGVKD. The V and J ends lost 0 bases and 7 bases, in that order; junction bases with no gene match: 6. The CDR3 sequence: CAISESTGGNGNTIYF. In DNA form, the CDR3 reads TGTGCCATCAGTGAGTCGACAGGGGGCAACGGGAACACCATATATTTT.

This chain joins TRBV4-1 and TRBJ2-3; D gene unclear. The CDR3 covers 15 residues. The germline V gene has CDR1 MGHRA and CDR2 YSYEKL. V was trimmed by 4 bases and J by 2 bases, leaving 13 bases between them. The CDR3 loop reads CASSPSLPSTDTQYF. For the CDR3, the DNA is TGCGCCAGCAGCCCCTCGTTGCCCTCCACAGATACGCAGTATTTT.

This sequence joins TRBV7-2 and TRBJ2-5; D is tentatively TRBD1 or TRBD2 (5 bases each). The CDR3 runs 14 residues. CDR1 is SGHTA and CDR2 is FQGNSA in the germline V gene. The V end was cut by 4 bases, the J end by 5 bases, with 14 bases between. This CDR3 is CASSSYGTMETQYF. Here the CDR3 DNA reads TGTGCCAGCAGCTCCTACGGGACCATGGAGACCCAGTACTTC.

The genes are TRBV18 and TRBJ1-1; the D is unclear. The V gene's germline CDR1 is KGHSH and CDR2 LQKENI. Trimming pared 3 bases from V and 1 base from J, leaving 9 bases between. The CDR3 is 14 residues long. CDR3 bases: TGTGCCAGCTCACCCGCCGGCGAGAACACTGAAGCTTTCTTT. It translates to CASSPAGENTEAFF.

The CDR3 reads CASSPRAGGETQYF. CDR3 DNA sequence: TGCGCCAGCAGCCCCCGCGCAGGGGGAGAGACCCAGTACTTC. This rearrangement joins TRBV4-3 to TRBJ2-5; 7 bases are shared with TRBD1. CDR3 length equals 14 residues. Germline V gene lookup returns CDR1 LGHNA and CDR2 YSLEER. J lost 4 bases, V lost 4 bases, and 6 bases had no gene match.

The chain has TRBV6-1 and TRBJ1-5; D is unresolved. Trimming took off 1 base at V and 0 bases at J, with 13 bases between the two ends. The CDR3 has 17 residues. Germline V gene lookup returns CDR1 MNHNS and CDR2 SASEGT. CDR3 amino acids: CASSEVSMTGSNQPQHF. Here the CDR3 DNA reads TGTGCCAGCAGTGAAGTAAGTATGACGGGTAGCAATCAGCCCCAGCATTTT.

The chain links TRBV2 to TRBJ2-7; D might be TRBD2 (6 bases). The CDR3 runs to 12 residues. Germline V gene lookup returns CDR1 SNHLY and CDR2 FYNNEI. The V gene lost 8 bases and the J gene lost 2 bases, with 10 bases spanning the gap. CDR3 sequence: CASGTPTYEQYF. CDR3 bases: TGTGCCAGCGGGACTCCAACCTACGAGCAGTACTTC.

V and J are TRBV7-9 and TRBJ1-5; the D gene is possibly TRBD1 (5 bases). The length of the CDR3 is 14 residues. Trimming cost V 1 base and J 5 bases, with 9 bases left between them. Looked up from germline, CDR1 is SEHNR and CDR2 is FQNEAQ (reference sequence). CDR3 sequence reads: CASSLGQGHQPQHF. CDR3 nucleotide sequence: TGTGCCAGCAGCTTAGGGCAGGGCCATCAGCCCCAGCATTTT.

The chain combines TRBV18 with TRBJ2-6, with D hard to call. CDR1 and CDR2 from the germline V gene are KGHSH and LQKENI. CDR3 length equals 17 residues. V was clipped by 1 base and J by 0 bases, with 10 bases between them. CDR3 amino acids: CASSPRAMRSGANVLTF. The DNA for the CDR3 is TGTGCCAGCTCACCACGGGCGATGCGCTCTGGGGCCAACGTCCTGACTTTC.

V gene TRBV9 combines with J gene TRBJ1-6; TRBD1 agrees at 8 bases. Germline CDR1 reads SGDLS; CDR2 reads YYNGEE. The J segment lost 9 bases and the V segment lost 3 bases, leaving 5 bases of the junction unmatched. This CDR3 comprises 14 residues. CDR3 sequence reads: CASSGGQGSSPLHF. DNA for the CDR3: TGTGCCAGCAGCGGCGGACAGGGAAGTTCACCCCTCCACTTT. Looking up the rest from reference TRBV9 and TRBJ1-6 gives the full variable domain: DSGVTQTPKHLITATGQRVTLRCSPRSGDLSVYWYQQSLDQGLQFLIQYYNGEERAKGNILERFSAQQFPDLHSELNLSSLELGDSALYFCASSGGQGSSPLHFGNGTRLTVT.

This clone was observed a handful of times. The genes are TRBV4-3 and TRBJ2-7; TRBD2 agrees at 9 bases. V shed 0 bases and J 0 bases; nucleotides not matched to a gene: 9. From germline, CDR1 is LGHNA and CDR2 YSLEER. This CDR3 comprises 18 residues. The CDR3, as DNA: TGCGCCAGCAGCCAAGATTTGGTAGCGGGGGCCCTCTCCTACGAGCAGTACTTC. Translated, it gives CASSQDLVAGALSYEQYF.

Here the CDR3 reads CASSPQRAEGYTF. CDR3 bases: TGCGCCAGCAGCCCTCAGAGGGCCGAGGGCTACACCTTC. J is TRBJ1-2 and V is TRBV4-3; D remains unclear. V lost 4 bases and J lost 8, with 14 bases in between. There are 13 residues in the CDR3. Germline loops: CDR1 LGHNA, CDR2 YSLEER.

The chain employs TRBV28 and TRBJ1-1; a possible D gene is TRBD1 (5 bases). V was clipped by 5 bases and J by 1 base, with 11 bases between them. The germline CDR1 and CDR2 sequences are MDHEN and SYDVKM. The CDR3 consists of 14 residues. DNA for the CDR3: TGTGCCAGCAGTCCGGGACGTGGGAACACTGAAGCTTTCTTT. This encodes CASSPGRGNTEAFF.

The chain couples TRBV6-6 to TRBJ1-2; 10 nucleotides agree with TRBD1. CDR3 length: 16 amino acids. The ends lost 4 bases at V and 4 bases at J; junction bases unmatched: 9. CDR1 MNHNY and CDR2 SVGAGI come from the germline V gene (reference sequence). Here the CDR3 DNA reads TGTGCCAGCAGTTCCTTCTCGACAGGGGGCGTCTATGGCTACACCTTC. Translated, it gives CASSSFSTGGVYGYTF.

This chain connects TRBV5-1 to TRBJ2-3, with 9 nucleotides matching TRBD2. The ends lost 5 bases at V and 4 bases at J; junction bases unmatched: 8. The CDR3 spans 15 residues. Germline V CDR1 and CDR2: SGHRS, YFSETQ. CDR3: CASSVAGGPADTQYF. The CDR3 DNA follows: TGCGCCAGCAGTGTGGCGGGGGGGCCCGCAGATACGCAGTATTTT.

This chain joins TRBV11-2 and TRBJ2-3; D uncertain. The CDR3 has 15 amino acids. V shed 0 bases and J shed 2 bases, with 9 bases lying between them. The germline V gene encodes CDR1 SGHAT and CDR2 FQNNGV. The CDR3 loop reads CASSLDRRTTDTQYF. CDR3 nucleotides: TGTGCCAGCAGCTTAGATAGACGAACCACAGATACGCAGTATTTT.

Here the CDR3 DNA reads TGCGCCAGCAGCCCCGGGACACGCTCGGATGATGAAAAACTGTTTTTT. Amino acid sequence: CASSPGTRSDDEKLFF. This chain connects TRBV5-1 to TRBJ1-4; a weak D match, TRBD1 (6 bases). The germline V gene has CDR1 SGHRS and CDR2 YFSETQ. Trimming shortened V by 4 bases and J by 6 bases, and 19 bases separated the two germline ends. The CDR3 is made up of 16 amino acids.

The chain joins TRBV6-5 to TRBJ1-6; D might be TRBD1 (5 bases). The CDR3 spans 14 residues. V was cut by 4 bases and J by 5 bases, with 9 bases left in between. CDR1 is MNHEY, CDR2 SVGAGI, per germline. CDR3 nucleotide sequence: TGTGCCAGCAGTTTTGAGGGGCATAATTCACCCCTCCACTTT. It translates to CASSFEGHNSPLHF.

This chain links TRBV29-1 with TRBJ2-1; D is possibly TRBD2 (5 bases). The CDR3 totals 11 residues. In germline, CDR1 is SQVTM, CDR2 ANQGSEA. Trimming shortened V by 7 bases and J by 6 bases, and 10 bases separated the two germline ends. The CDR3 reads CSGGLSNEQFF. In DNA, the CDR3 is TGCAGCGGCGGACTGTCCAATGAGCAGTTCTTC.